The source of this TCR beta chain is a study of blood T cell repertoires in COVID-19. Turning to the study itself: Whether acute or convalescent, the COVID-19 samples came from the United States, Italy and Spain. PBMCs, B-cell-depleted T cells, or T cells provided the cDNA or gDNA that made up the material.

CDR1 and CDR2 (germline): LGHNA, YNFKEQ. The CDR3 extends over 15 amino acids. Trimming stripped 0 bases from V and 0 bases from J, with 8 bases between. Profiled with immunoSEQ multiplex PCR; TCRdb holds only in-frame clones, not every one. The sample has fewer than 300,000 clones; about 87% are singletons. The specimen sequenced was peripheral blood. The rearrangement uses TRBV4-2 and TRBJ1-1; TRBD1 is a possible D gene (6 bases). This clonotype was obtained from a human donor in a cohort sampled during active COVID-19. The CDR3 sequence is CASSQEQGVNTEAFF. The CDR3 DNA sequence: TGTGCCAGCAGCCAAGAACAGGGAGTGAACACTGAAGCTTTCTTT.